Sequencing of this T cell receptor beta chain was carried out in a study of T cell changes during pregnancy in multiple sclerosis. Generated by immunoSEQ multiplex PCR, the TCRdb table keeps only in-frame clones and is missing some. The sample holds around 48,000 clones, approximately 92% seen once. Germline lookup yields CDR1 SGDLS and CDR2 YYNGEE. The ends lost 0 bases at V and 0 bases at J; junction bases unmatched: 5. This CDR3 comprises 16 residues. The sequencing here drew on CD4+ T cells from peripheral blood mononuclear cells, taken in the third trimester of pregnancy. This receptor was identified in a female donor with multiple sclerosis, enrolled in a pregnancy study. The rearrangement links TRBV9 to TRBJ2-7; TRBD2 aligns across 8 bases. The CDR3 DNA sequence: TGTGCCAGCAGCGTAGAGGGTAGCGGGGTCTCCTACGAGCAGTACTTC. It yields the protein CASSVEGSGVSYEQYF.